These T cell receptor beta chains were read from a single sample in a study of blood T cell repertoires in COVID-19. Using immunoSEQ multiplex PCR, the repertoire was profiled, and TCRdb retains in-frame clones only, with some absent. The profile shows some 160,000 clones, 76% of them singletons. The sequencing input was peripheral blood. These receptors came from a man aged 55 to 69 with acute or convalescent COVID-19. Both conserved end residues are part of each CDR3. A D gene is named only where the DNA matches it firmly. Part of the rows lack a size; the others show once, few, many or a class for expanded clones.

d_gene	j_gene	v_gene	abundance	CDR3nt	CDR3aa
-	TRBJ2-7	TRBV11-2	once	TGTGCCAGCAGCTTAAGGGGGGGCGCGGGCGCCGTCCTGGTCTACGAGCAGTACTTC	CASSLRGGAGAVLVYEQYF
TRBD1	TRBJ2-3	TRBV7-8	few	TGTGCCACAGGGGACAGGCTCACAGATACGCAGTATTTT	CATGDRLTDTQYF
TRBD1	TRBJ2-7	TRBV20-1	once	TGCAGTGCTAGTGCGGGACAGGACTACGAGCAGTACTTC	CSASAGQDYEQYF
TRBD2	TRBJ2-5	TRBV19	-	TGTGCCAGTAGTATAGCGGGAGGGCTGGAGACCCAGTACTTC	CASSIAGGLETQYF
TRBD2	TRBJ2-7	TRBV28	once	TGTGCCAGCACCCCGGGCACTAGCGGGAAAGAGCAGTACTTC	CASTPGTSGKEQYF
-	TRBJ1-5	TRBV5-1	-	TGCGCCAGCAGCCCGGGGGTTGATCAGCCCCAGCATTTT	CASSPGVDQPQHF
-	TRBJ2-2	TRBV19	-	TGTGCCAGTAGTATATCGAACAGCAGAGGGGAGCTGTTTTTT	CASSISNSRGELFF
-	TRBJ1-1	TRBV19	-	TGTGCCAGTAGTATCAAGGCGGCGGGGACTGAAGCTTTCTTT	CASSIKAAGTEAFF
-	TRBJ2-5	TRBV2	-	TGTGCCAGCGGCTTAGGCCTCAGGGGAAGATCGACCCAGTACTTC	CASGLGLRGRSTQYF
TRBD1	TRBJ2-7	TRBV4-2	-	TGTGCCAGCAGCCGAGGACAGGCTGCGAACGAGCAGTACTTC	CASSRGQAANEQYF
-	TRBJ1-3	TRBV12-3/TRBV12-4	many	TGTGCCAGCACCCAGGGGATGGGAAACACCATATATTTT	CASTQGMGNTIYF
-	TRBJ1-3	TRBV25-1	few	TGTGCCAGCAGTCTAAGTTCTGGAAACACCATATATTTT	CASSLSSGNTIYF
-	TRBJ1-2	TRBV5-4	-	TGTGCCAGCAGCATGGGATCCCAGCGGGGCTACACCTTC	CASSMGSQRGYTF
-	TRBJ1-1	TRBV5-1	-	TGCGCCAGCAGCTTGGAAACGGACACTGAAGCTTTCTTT	CASSLETDTEAFF
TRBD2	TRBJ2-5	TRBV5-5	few	TGTGCCAGCAGCACATCGGGACTAGCGGGAGAGACCCAGTACTTC	CASSTSGLAGETQYF
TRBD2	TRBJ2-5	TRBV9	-	TGTGCCAGCAGCTCACCTCCGGGGGGACGGGCGACCGAGACCCAGTACTTC	CASSSPPGGRATETQYF
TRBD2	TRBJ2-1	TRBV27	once	TGTGCCAGCAGTCCCTATATGGCACTAGCGGACTACAATGAGCAGTTCTTC	CASSPYMALADYNEQFF
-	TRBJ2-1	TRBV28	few	TGTGCCAGCAGCCGTCGGCGGGGAGCCTACAATGAGCAGTTCTTC	CASSRRRGAYNEQFF
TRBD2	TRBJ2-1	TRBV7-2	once	TGTGCCAGCAGCCCCAGTGGGACTAGCGGGAGTAATGAGCAGTTCTTC	CASSPSGTSGSNEQFF
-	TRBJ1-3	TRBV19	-	TGTGCCAGTAGTCCCCGGAGCTCTGGAAACACCATATATTTT	CASSPRSSGNTIYF
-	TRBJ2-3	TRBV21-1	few	TGTGCCAGCTCGCGGGAGGGGGCGGATACGCAGTATTTT	CASSREGADTQYF
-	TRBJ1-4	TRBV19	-	TGTGCCAGTAGTATAGACCCCGTGGGGAGCCTCTCTGCAACTAATGAAAAACTGTTTTTT	CASSIDPVGSLSATNEKLFF
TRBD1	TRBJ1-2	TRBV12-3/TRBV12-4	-	TGTGCCAGCAGTGCACAGGGGGAGTTTGGCTACACCTTC	CASSAQGEFGYTF
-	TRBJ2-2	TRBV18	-	TGTGCCAGCTCACCACCGGGACACAACACCGGGGAGCTGTTTTTT	CASSPPGHNTGELFF
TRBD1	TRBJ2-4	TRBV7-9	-	TGTGCCAGCAGCTTAAGAGGCGGGACAGGGTATTACAAAAACATTCAGTACTTC	CASSLRGGTGYYKNIQYF
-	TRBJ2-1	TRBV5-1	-	TGCGCCAGCAATGACTTGCACAATGAGCAGTTCTTC	CASNDLHNEQFF
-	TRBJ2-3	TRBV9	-	TGTGCCAGCAGCGTAGACAGCGGGCTGGGAGATACGCAGTATTTT	CASSVDSGLGDTQYF
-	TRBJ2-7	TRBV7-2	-	TGTGCCAGCAGCTTATGGGGCCCCACCTACGAGCAGTACTTC	CASSLWGPTYEQYF
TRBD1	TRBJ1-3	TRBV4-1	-	TGCGCCAGCAGCCAAGAGGGGTGGACAGGGGGCTCTGGAAACACCATATATTTT	CASSQEGWTGGSGNTIYF
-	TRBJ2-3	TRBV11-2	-	TGTGCCAGCAGCCCAATACAGGGCCGCACAGATACGCAGTATTTT	CASSPIQGRTDTQYF
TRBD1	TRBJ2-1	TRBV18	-	TGTGCCAGCTCACCACCGGGACAGGGCTCCTACAATGAGCAGTTCTTC	CASSPPGQGSYNEQFF
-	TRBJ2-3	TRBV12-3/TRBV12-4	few	TGTGCCAGCACAGAATCCGATACGCAGTATTTT	CASTESDTQYF
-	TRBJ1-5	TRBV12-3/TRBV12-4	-	TGTGCCAGCACCCGGCCCCAGCATTTT	CASTRPQHF
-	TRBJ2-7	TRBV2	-	TGTGCCAGCAGTCGGGGATCGGGCTACGAGCAGTACTTC	CASSRGSGYEQYF
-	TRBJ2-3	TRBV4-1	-	TGCGCCAGCAGCCAAACTCGTGATACGCAGTATTTT	CASSQTRDTQYF
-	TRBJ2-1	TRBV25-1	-	TGTGCCAGCAGTGAATTTGTCCCCAGTGGGCAGTTCTTC	CASSEFVPSGQFF
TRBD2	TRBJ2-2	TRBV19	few	TGTGCCAGTAGCCCTGGGACTAGCGGGTACCCGAACACCGGGGAGCTGTTTTTT	CASSPGTSGYPNTGELFF
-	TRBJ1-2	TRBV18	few	TGTGCCAGCTCCGAGTTCGGTTCGAGAAATTTGTATGGCTACACCTTC	CASSEFGSRNLYGYTF
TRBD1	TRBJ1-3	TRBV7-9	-	TGTGCCAGCAGCTTAGCTGGGACAGATCTATCTGGAAACACCATATATTTT	CASSLAGTDLSGNTIYF
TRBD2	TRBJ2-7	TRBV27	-	TGTGCCAGCAGCTACCTTGAGGCTAGCGGGAGTTCTTACGAGCAGTACTTC	CASSYLEASGSSYEQYF
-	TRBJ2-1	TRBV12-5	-	TGTGCTAGTGGTTTGACCGGCTACAATGAGCAGTTCTTC	CASGLTGYNEQFF
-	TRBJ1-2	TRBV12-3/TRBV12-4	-	TGTGCCAGCAGTTTAGCCAGACAAAAGGGCTACACCTTC	CASSLARQKGYTF
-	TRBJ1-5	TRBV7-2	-	TGTGCCAGCAGCTTAGAGTCATGGGGCAAACAGCCCCAGCATTTT	CASSLESWGKQPQHF
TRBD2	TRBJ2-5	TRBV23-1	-	TGCGCCAGCAGTCAATTTGGCAGCGGGAGACGGGAGACCCAGTACTTC	CASSQFGSGRRETQYF
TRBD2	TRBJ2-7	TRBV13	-	TGTGCCAGCAGCTTAAGCGGGAGGGCCTACGAGCAGTACTTC	CASSLSGRAYEQYF
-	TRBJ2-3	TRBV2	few	TGTGCCAGCATTCCAGGGTTATTCACAGATACGCAGTATTTT	CASIPGLFTDTQYF
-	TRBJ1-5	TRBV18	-	TGTGCCAGCTCACCCCGGACAGAGAAAGATCAGCCCCAGCATTTT	CASSPRTEKDQPQHF
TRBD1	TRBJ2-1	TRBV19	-	TGTGCCAGTAGTATCACCGGACAGGGTTACAATGAGCAGTTCTTC	CASSITGQGYNEQFF
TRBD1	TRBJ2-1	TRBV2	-	TGTGCCAGCATTCCGGGACAGGGGGCTTCCGATGAGCAGTTCTTC	CASIPGQGASDEQFF
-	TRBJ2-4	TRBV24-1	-	TGTGCCACCAGCGGGAGTGGGGAAAACATTCAGTACTTC	CATSGSGENIQYF
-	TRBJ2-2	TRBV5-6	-	TGTGCCAGCAGCTTGAGGCCACGGGGAGACTCCGGGGAGCTGTTTTTT	CASSLRPRGDSGELFF
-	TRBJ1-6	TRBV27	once	TGTGCCAGCAGCCAAACAGGGAATGCCTATAATTCACCCCTCCACTTT	CASSQTGNAYNSPLHF
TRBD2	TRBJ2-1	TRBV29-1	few	TGCAGCGCCTGGACTAGCGCGAAGGGGAATGAGCAGTTCTTC	CSAWTSAKGNEQFF
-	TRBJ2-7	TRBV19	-	TGTGCCAGCCCAGGGAACGACGAGCAGTACTTC	CASPGNDEQYF
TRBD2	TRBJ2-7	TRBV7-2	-	TGTGCCAGCAGCTTAGGGACTAGCGGGATTCGGTCCTACGAGCAGTACTTC	CASSLGTSGIRSYEQYF
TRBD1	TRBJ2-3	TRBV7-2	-	TGTGCCAGCAGCTTCTCACAGGGGTACACAGATACGCAGTATTTT	CASSFSQGYTDTQYF
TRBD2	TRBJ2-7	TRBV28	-	TGTGCCAGCAGTTTAGACACTAGCGGGAGACAAGAGCAGTACTTC	CASSLDTSGRQEQYF
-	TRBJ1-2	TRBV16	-	TGTGCCAGCAGCCAAGTTCCGGGGGTCGGCGGCTACACCTTC	CASSQVPGVGGYTF
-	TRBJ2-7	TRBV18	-	TGTGCCAGCTCACCAAGGCGGTCCTACGAGCAGTACTTC	CASSPRRSYEQYF
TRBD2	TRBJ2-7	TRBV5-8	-	TGTGCCAGCAGCGCCCCGGGGGGCTACGAGCAGTACTTC	CASSAPGGYEQYF